This TCR beta chain was sequenced in a study of T-cell reconstitution after alpha-beta-depleted transplantation in children. This clonotype was observed at least ten times. The germline CDR1 and CDR2 sequences are LGHNA and YSLEER. The CDR3 loop spans 17 amino acids. V dropped 0 bases and J dropped 0 bases, with 14 bases sitting between them. This sample's TCRbeta library carried unique molecular identifier barcodes. A single record per CDR3 protein comes from TCRdb applying MiXCR to the PCR reads. The table lists 350,000 to 400,000 distinct CDR3 sequences, about 14% of them singletons. Here the sequenced sample was PBMCs, taken from the stem cell graft. This chain links TRBV4-3 with TRBJ2-5, with D maybe TRBD2 (5 bases). The TCR originated in a human donor who donated a stem cell graft to a child with Fanconi anemia. As DNA, the CDR3 is TGCGCCAGCAGCCAAGATTTGGTACGAGGGTACCAAGAGACCCAGTACTTC. It specifies CASSQDLVRGYQETQYF.